This entry is about one TCR beta chain. Antigen unknown. The data were taken from a study of cytomegalovirus exposure and HLA in healthy donors. General study points: High sensitivity and specificity were reportedly achieved when the classifier diagnosed cytomegalovirus status.

PCR involved 60 Vbeta and 13 Jbeta primers. Produced via immunoSEQ multiplex PCR; TCRdb's table is partial and in-frame only. The sample has under 150,000 clones, 60% to 80% seen once. The sequenced material came from PBMCs. The sequence was obtained from a woman in her forties in good health and CMV-seropositive.

The CDR3 sequence: CASSLGPFYEQYF. CDR3 coding DNA: TGTGCCAGCAGCTTAGGCCCATTCTACGAGCAGTACTTC. The chain joins TRBV13 to TRBJ2-7; D is undetermined. V shed 0 bases and J shed 3 bases, with 6 bases lying between them. CDR1 PRHDT and CDR2 FYEKMQ come from the germline V gene (reference sequence). CDR3 length: 13 amino acids.